These 21 T cell receptor beta chains originate from one sample sequenced in a study of a mutant IDH1 vaccine in newly diagnosed glioma. TCRdb's copy holds only in-frame clones and misses some; the assay was immunoSEQ multiplex PCR. The sample records around 67,000 clones, about 86% being singletons. Indicated time point: baseline, week 1 (first vaccination visit). Regarding treatment: pre-vaccination baseline after standard-of-care therapy. The sequenced sample was peripheral blood mononuclear cells (PBMCs), obtained from a glioma patient treated with radiotherapy, temozolomide or both. These receptors were obtained from a woman in her late teens or twenties with glioma. Some clones in this sample may be carry-over from other donors' samples.

The chain couples TRBV5-1 to TRBJ1-1, with D tentatively TRBD1 (5 bases). The V gene's germline CDR1 is SGHRS and CDR2 YFSETQ. This CDR3 comprises 14 residues. V lost 6 bases to trimming and J lost 5 bases, with 17 bases between them. CDR3 protein: CASTHGQGVTEAFF. In DNA, the CDR3 is TGCGCCAGCACCCACGGACAAGGGGTAACTGAAGCTTTCTTT.

V and J are TRBV29-1 and TRBJ2-5; a weak D match, TRBD2 (5 bases). The V end was cut by 6 bases, the J end by 5 bases, with 13 bases between. Per germline, CDR1 SQVTM and CDR2 ANQGSEA. CDR3 length: 12 residues. The CDR3 DNA follows: TGCAGCGTGAATTGGAGGTTTGAGACCCAGTACTTC. Translating gives CSVNWRFETQYF. Variable domain in full (rest from reference TRBV29-1 and TRBJ2-5): SAVISQKPSRDICQRGTSLTIQCQVDSQVTMMFWYRQQPGQSLTLIATANQGSEATYESGFVIDKFPISRPNLTFSTLTVSNMSPEDSSIYLCSVNWRFETQYFGPGTRLLVL.

The chain is built from TRBV9 and TRBJ2-1; 9 bases line up with TRBD1. The CDR3 sequence is 14 residues long. CDR1 SGDLS and CDR2 YYNGEE come from the germline V gene. V dropped 5 bases and J dropped 5; count of bases not matched to a gene: 5. The CDR3 DNA follows: TGTGCCAGCAGTCGGGACAGGGCGAACAATGAGCAGTTCTTC. Translating it yields CASSRDRANNEQFF.

This chain connects TRBV13 to TRBJ1-2; 9 bases match TRBD1. Germline CDR1 and CDR2: PRHDT and FYEKMQ (reference sequence). This CDR3 contains 16 residues. V was clipped by 5 bases and J by 7 bases; unmatched bases: 14. CDR3 sequence (DNA): TGTGCCAGCAGCCCAAGGACAGGGGCGGAAAGGTTTGGCTACACCTTC. This sequence encodes CASSPRTGAERFGYTF.

The DNA of the CDR3 is TGTGCCAGCGGTCTGACCTACAATGAGCAGTTCTTC. It yields the protein CASGLTYNEQFF. The V and J genes are TRBV7-9 and TRBJ2-1; D is unresolved. The length of the CDR3 is 12 residues. Trimming cost V 8 bases and J 2 bases, with 7 bases left between them. The germline V gene has CDR1 SEHNR and CDR2 FQNEAQ (reference sequence).

The V call is TRBV4-2, the J call TRBJ1-6; D gene uncertain. V was pared by 0 bases and J by 4 bases, with 10 bases between. This CDR3 comprises 16 residues. Germline loops: CDR1 LGHNA, CDR2 YNFKEQ. For the CDR3, the DNA is TGTGCCAGCAGCCAAGAATCCGGCCGGTATAATTCACCCCTCCACTTT. Translated: CASSQESGRYNSPLHF.

The table lists this clone with a few counts. This chain links TRBV9 with TRBJ1-1; TRBD1 matches at 10 bases. CDR3 length: 13 residues. V gave up 0 bases and J gave up 7 bases; unmatched junction bases: 0. The germline V gene encodes CDR1 SGDLS and CDR2 YYNGEE. The CDR3: CASSVGTGGEAFF. For the CDR3, the DNA is TGTGCCAGCAGCGTAGGGACAGGGGGTGAAGCTTTCTTT.

V is TRBV2 and J is TRBJ2-7, with 8 bases identical to TRBD1. This CDR3 comprises 13 residues. With V trimmed by 6 bases and J by 5 bases, 6 bases remained unmatched. Germline V gives CDR1 SNHLY, CDR2 FYNNEI. CDR3 coding DNA: TGTGCCAGCAGACCAGACAGGGGCCACGAGCAGTACTTC. This translates into CASRPDRGHEQYF. Full variable domain (rest looked up from reference TRBV2 and TRBJ2-7): EPEVTQTPSHQVTQMGQEVILRCVPISNHLYFYWYRQILGQKVEFLVSFYNNEISEKSEIFDDQFSVERPDGSNFTLKIRSTKLEDSAMYFCASRPDRGHEQYFGPGTRLTVT.

CDR3 nucleotide sequence: TGTGCCAGCAGTTCCCCCGCGACAGGGGACTATGGCTACACCTTC. Protein product: CASSSPATGDYGYTF. The V call is TRBV6-5, the J call TRBJ1-2; 8 nucleotides line up with TRBD1. Trimming cost V 4 bases and J 3 bases; bases outside gene matches: 7. The CDR3 sequence is 15 residues long. Germline CDR1 MNHEY, CDR2 SVGAGI.

The genes are TRBV6-1 and TRBJ1-2, with D tentatively TRBD1 (5 bases). Germline V gene sequence: CDR1 MNHNS, CDR2 SASEGT. With 0 bases removed from V and 3 bases from J, the gap between germline ends came to 14 bases. There are 16 residues in the CDR3. The CDR3 coding sequence is TGTGCCAGCAGTGAAGCGCTTCCGTTGGGGGACTATGGCTACACCTTC. Its translation: CASSEALPLGDYGYTF.

The CDR3 region has the DNA TGTGCCAGCAGCTTAGGACAGGGAGGGATCACTGAAGCTTTCTTT. Amino acid sequence: CASSLGQGGITEAFF. The chain carries TRBV7-9 and TRBJ1-1; 7 bases are shared with TRBD1. The V segment lost 1 base and the J segment 4 bases; nucleotides outside the gene matches: 6. The CDR3 extends over 15 amino acids. The germline V gene encodes CDR1 SEHNR and CDR2 FQNEAQ (reference sequence).

The chain recombines TRBV19 with TRBJ1-2; D ambiguous. V lost 3 bases and J 7 bases, leaving 9 bases between the germline ends. Germline CDR1 and CDR2: LNHDA and SQIVND (reference sequence). The CDR3 has 12 residues. Here the CDR3 reads CASSIRGIGYTF. CDR3 coding DNA: TGTGCCAGTAGTATTAGAGGAATTGGCTACACCTTC.

The CDR3 nucleotides are TGCAGCGTTGATGGGGACAGGGACTACGAGCAGTACTTC. It is translated as CSVDGDRDYEQYF. This chain uses TRBV29-1 with TRBJ2-7; 9 bases map to TRBD1. With V trimmed by 3 bases and J by 3 bases, 3 bases remained unmatched. The germline V gene has CDR1 SQVTM and CDR2 ANQGSEA. This CDR3 is 13 amino acids long.

This chain joins TRBV6-5 and TRBJ1-4, with 7 nucleotides matching TRBD1. Trimming removed 2 bases from V and 4 bases from J; junction bases left unmatched: 4. This CDR3 spans 15 amino acids. Germline-derived CDR1 and CDR2 are MNHEY and SVGAGI. CDR3 bases: TGTGCCAGCAGTTACCGAGGGACAGTTAATGAAAAACTGTTTTTT. Translation: CASSYRGTVNEKLFF.

The chain carries TRBV4-3 and TRBJ2-1; D is perhaps TRBD2 (7 bases). CDR3 length: 17 amino acids. Per germline, CDR1 LGHNA and CDR2 YSLEER. V gave up 0 bases and J gave up 7 bases, with 19 bases separating them. The CDR3 bases are TGCGCCAGCAGCCAAGATCGAGCGGCGGGGGCCACGAATGAGCAGTTCTTC. Protein sequence: CASSQDRAAGATNEQFF.

This chain connects TRBV7-2 to TRBJ1-3, with D possibly TRBD1 on 6 matching bases. V was shortened by 2 bases and J by 0 bases, with 8 bases between the two germline ends. CDR1 and CDR2 (germline): SGHTA, FQGNSA. This CDR3 spans 15 amino acids. The CDR3 region is CASSLRGGSGNTIYF. DNA of the CDR3: TGTGCCAGCAGCTTAAGGGGGGGCTCTGGAAACACCATATATTTT.

The rearrangement joins TRBV5-1 to TRBJ2-2, with D hard to call. V lost 6 bases to trimming and J lost 6 bases, with 12 bases between them. The germline gives CDR1 SGHRS, CDR2 YFSETQ. The CDR3 contains 13 residues. CDR3 amino acids: CASTRERAGELFF. CDR3 bases: TGCGCCAGCACTAGGGAACGAGCCGGGGAGCTGTTTTTT.

The CDR3 sequence is CASTPNRLAEGIEGTQYF. DNA for the CDR3: TGTGCCAGTACTCCGAACCGACTAGCGGAGGGTATAGAAGGGACCCAGTACTTC. This chain links TRBV19 with TRBJ2-5, with 9 positions matching TRBD2. From germline, CDR1 is LNHDA and CDR2 SQIVND (reference sequence). The CDR3 contains 18 residues. V lost 7 bases, J lost 7 bases, and 22 bases stayed unmatched. The full variable domain, in which reference TRBV19 and TRBJ2-5 provide the parts outside the CDR3, is DGGITQSPKYLFRKEGQNVTLSCEQNLNHDAMYWYRQDPGQGLRLIYYSQIVNDFQKGDIAEGYSVSREKKESFPLTVTSAQKNPTAFYLCASTPNRLAEGIEGTQYFGPGTRLLVL.

J is TRBJ1-2 and V is TRBV7-2; no reliable D call. Trimming stripped 5 bases from V and 5 bases from J, with 15 bases between. This CDR3 has 14 amino acids. CDR1 SGHTA and CDR2 FQGNSA come from the germline V gene. The CDR3 spells CASSPPGQPYGYTF. The CDR3 DNA is TGTGCCAGCAGCCCCCCTGGGCAGCCGTATGGCTACACCTTC.

The chain couples TRBV7-8 to TRBJ1-4; no reliable D call. CDR1 and CDR2 from the germline V gene are SGHVS and FQNEAQ. V shed 1 base and J shed 3 bases, with 6 bases lying between them. This CDR3 is built from 14 residues. CDR3 nucleotides: TGTGCCAGCAGCTTAGAACCACCTAATGAAAAACTGTTTTTT. Its translation: CASSLEPPNEKLFF.

The V gene is TRBV9, the J gene TRBJ2-7; D is unresolved. Deletions cut 0 bases from V and 3 bases from J, with 13 bases between. Germline assignment: CDR1 SGDLS and CDR2 YYNGEE. The CDR3 consists of 15 residues. DNA of the CDR3: TGTGCCAGCAGCGTAGATTGGGCGGCGAGCTACGAGCAGTACTTC. Its translation: CASSVDWAASYEQYF.